The rows below give T cell receptor beta chains drawn from one sample of a study of early T cells in non-severe SARS-CoV-2 infection. TCRdb re-analysed the 5' RACE reads in MiXCR, keeping a single row per CDR3 protein. Found here are some 80,000 distinct CDR3 sequences, about 12% of them singletons; the top ten hold under 8%. Material: whole blood. The receptors come from an adult who was a healthcare worker with PCR-confirmed SARS-CoV-2 infection or an uninfected control (not recorded which). The CDR3 runs from the conserved cysteine through the conserved F or W.

CDR3aa	j_gene	v_gene
CASTSPGGTSTDTQYF	TRBJ2-3	TRBV5-5
CASSLDAGSGQPQHF	TRBJ1-5	TRBV5-1
CASSLYGGTSYNEQFF	TRBJ2-1	TRBV7-3
CSATGEFTGELFF	TRBJ2-2	TRBV29-1
CASSTGLAGGPGQFF	TRBJ2-1	TRBV7-9
CASSLDFGASGTKETQYF	TRBJ2-5	TRBV7-2
CASSLLFREETQYF	TRBJ2-5	TRBV7-9
CASSQKEFGLSTDTQYF	TRBJ2-3	TRBV4-1
CASSYGSDAGVAKNIQYF	TRBJ2-4	TRBV6-6
CASSLRGAVTDTQYF	TRBJ2-3	TRBV7-8
CASSLRGGSYNSPLHF	TRBJ1-6	TRBV7-3
CASSFRGQFEQYF	TRBJ2-7	TRBV7-2